This passage covers 23 T cell receptor beta chains from one sample sequenced in a study of blood T cell repertoires in COVID-19. This table comes from immunoSEQ multiplex PCR, and its TCRdb copy is limited to in-frame clones, with some not included. Seen here are fewer than 200,000 clones, roughly 75% observed once, and the top ten hold around 6.3%. The material sequenced was peripheral blood. These receptors were obtained from a man in his sixties or seventies with active or convalescent COVID-19.

This chain uses TRBV10-3 with TRBJ1-2; D is ambiguous. Germline loops: CDR1 ENHRY, CDR2 SYGVKD. V was cut by 7 bases and J by 8 bases, with 14 bases left in between. The CDR3 runs 12 residues. This CDR3 reads CAITAEGNGYTF. The CDR3 nucleotides read TGTGCCATCACCGCTGAGGGTAACGGCTACACCTTC.

The chain is built from TRBV7-2 and TRBJ1-1, with 11 positions matching TRBD1. Germline V gene sequence: CDR1 SGHTA, CDR2 FQGNSA. V shed 5 bases, J shed 2 bases, and the junction held 4 bases outside the gene matches. This CDR3 is 15 amino acids long. For the CDR3, the DNA is TGTGCCAGCAGCCCCGGGACAGGGGGAAACACTGAAGCTTTCTTT. Protein product: CASSPGTGGNTEAFF.

Only one count was recorded for this clone. The chain links TRBV5-1 to TRBJ2-3; 7 bases agree with TRBD2. CDR1 is SGHRS, CDR2 YFSETQ, per germline. The trim removed 0 bases at V and 2 bases at J, leaving 6 bases unmatched. This CDR3 contains 16 residues. Written as DNA, the CDR3 is TGCGCCAGCAGCTTGGTCTCGGGAGGCCCCACAGATACGCAGTATTTT. Protein sequence: CASSLVSGGPTDTQYF.

The chain recombines TRBV7-3 with TRBJ2-1; possible D gene TRBD2, 5 bases. V lost 1 base to trimming and J lost 7 bases, with 11 bases between them. The CDR3 totals 14 residues. The V gene's germline CDR1 is SGHTA and CDR2 FQGTGA. CDR3 bases: TGTGCCAGCAGCTTAAGCTCTACGGGGAATGAGCAGTTCTTC. Translated: CASSLSSTGNEQFF.

The chain has TRBV18 and TRBJ1-3, with D tentatively TRBD1 (5 bases). This CDR3 is 13 amino acids long. V shed 2 bases and J shed 10 bases, with 12 bases lying between them. Germline V gene sequence: CDR1 KGHSH, CDR2 LQKENI. CDR3 coding DNA: TGTGCCAGCTCACCATCCGAGGGGAGGACCATATATTTT. This translates into CASSPSEGRTIYF.

This chain joins TRBV20-1 and TRBJ1-2, with D unclear. The ends were cut back, 3 bases at V and 7 bases at J, with 9 bases in the middle. This CDR3 has 11 amino acids. Germline V lookup: CDR1 DFQATT, CDR2 SNEGSKA (reference sequence). The CDR3, as DNA: TGCAGTGCTAGTCAAGGAGGTGGCTACACCTTC. It encodes CSASQGGGYTF.

This clone was seen at least ten times. The chain is built from TRBV19 and TRBJ1-5, with a tentative D call TRBD1 (5 bases). Germline CDR1 LNHDA, CDR2 SQIVND (reference sequence). This CDR3 is 16 amino acids long. V lost 3 bases to trimming and J lost 3 bases, with 15 bases between them. Here the CDR3 DNA reads TGTGCCAGTAGTATCTCAGGGTGGAATATCAATCAGCCCCAGCATTTT. The encoded protein is CASSISGWNINQPQHF.

The rearrangement joins TRBV7-9 to TRBJ1-1; TRBD1 is a possible D gene (6 bases). The CDR3 is 13 amino acids. Germline lookup yields CDR1 SEHNR and CDR2 FQNEAQ (reference sequence). V shed 6 bases and J shed 11 bases, with 19 bases lying between them. The CDR3: CASSSTGFRWAFF. CDR3 coding DNA: TGTGCCAGCAGTTCGACAGGATTTCGTTGGGCTTTCTTT.

The chain employs TRBV7-8 and TRBJ2-3; 9 positions match TRBD2. V was clipped by 5 bases and J by 4 bases; unmatched bases: 13. The CDR3 sequence is 17 residues long. CDR1 and CDR2 from the germline V gene are SGHVS and FQNEAQ. The DNA of the CDR3 is TGTGCCAGCAGCCATTCCGGCGCTAGCGGGAATCCAGATACGCAGTATTTT. Translated, it gives CASSHSGASGNPDTQYF.

The gene calls are TRBV6-2 or TRBV6-3 and TRBJ2-1; D gene ambiguous. The CDR3 spans 12 residues. Germline V gene lookup returns CDR1 MNHEY and CDR2 SVGEGT. V lost 6 bases to trimming and J lost 1 base, with 4 bases between them. The CDR3 region has the DNA TGTGCCAGCAGCCTATCCTACAATGAGCAGTTCTTC. It is translated as CASSLSYNEQFF.

The chain recombines TRBV2 with TRBJ2-7; D is unclear. V was pared by 5 bases and J by 3 bases, with 5 bases between. The CDR3 is 11 residues long. From germline, CDR1 is SNHLY and CDR2 FYNNEI. The CDR3 coding sequence is TGTGCCAGCAGTCCACTCTACGAGCAGTACTTC. Translating gives CASSPLYEQYF.

V usage is TRBV18 and J usage is TRBJ1-2, with D possibly matching TRBD1 (6 bases). Germline lookup yields CDR1 KGHSH and CDR2 LQKENI. This CDR3 comprises 14 residues. Trimming cost V 8 bases and J 0 bases, with 13 bases left between them. CDR3 coding DNA: TGTGCCAGCGCAAACAGGGTTCCTAACTATGGCTACACCTTC. It translates to CASANRVPNYGYTF.

This clone turned up a few times. V usage is TRBV4-2 and J usage is TRBJ2-7, with 8 bases matching TRBD1. V lost 3 bases and J lost 3; bases outside the gene matches: 13. The CDR3 is made up of 17 amino acids. Looked up from germline, CDR1 is LGHNA and CDR2 is YNFKEQ. CDR3 coding DNA: TGTGCCAGCAGCCACAAGGGGTGGGACAGGCGAAACTACGAGCAGTACTTC. Protein product: CASSHKGWDRRNYEQYF.

The chain couples TRBV7-7 to TRBJ2-1, with TRBD2 as a possible D gene (6 bases). Germline lookup yields CDR1 SSHAT and CDR2 FNYEAQ (reference sequence). The CDR3 has 13 residues. Trimming stripped 3 bases from V and 7 bases from J, with 10 bases between. The CDR3 loop reads CASSFTSSNEQFF. CDR3 sequence (DNA): TGTGCCAGCAGCTTCACTAGCTCAAATGAGCAGTTCTTC.

The V call is TRBV3-1 (or the pseudogene TRBV3-2), the J call TRBJ2-1; possibly TRBD2 for D (6 bases). Trimming left V 1 base short and J 0 bases short, with 16 bases between. CDR3 length: 18 amino acids. The germline gives CDR1 LGHDT, CDR2 YNNKEL (reference sequence). This CDR3 reads CASSQGRGRRGSYNEQFF. The CDR3 nucleotides read TGTGCCAGCAGCCAAGGAAGAGGACGGAGGGGCTCCTACAATGAGCAGTTCTTC.

The chain combines TRBV2 with TRBJ2-1; D is possibly TRBD2 (6 bases). Germline V CDR1 and CDR2: SNHLY, FYNNEI. The CDR3 contains 13 residues. V was cut by 8 bases and J by 4 bases, with 12 bases left in between. The CDR3 loop is CASLRDRYNEQFF. The CDR3 DNA reads as TGTGCCAGCTTGCGGGATAGGTACAATGAGCAGTTCTTC.

The chain couples TRBV2 to TRBJ2-3; 10 bases align to TRBD2. Germline assignment: CDR1 SNHLY and CDR2 FYNNEI. Losses at the gene ends were 2 bases for V and 2 bases for J; bases not matched to a gene: 7. This CDR3 contains 17 residues. The CDR3 protein is CASSERLAGVSTDTQYF. CDR3 DNA sequence: TGTGCCAGCAGTGAAAGGCTAGCGGGGGTCTCCACAGATACGCAGTATTTT.

The chain is built from TRBV28 and TRBJ1-1; 10 bases match TRBD1. Germline V lookup: CDR1 MDHEN, CDR2 SYDVKM. There are 15 residues in the CDR3. V lost 7 bases to trimming and J lost 4 bases; unmatched junction nucleotides: 9. The CDR3 reads CASTPSGQGSTEAFF. The CDR3 DNA follows: TGTGCCAGCACTCCTTCGGGACAGGGGTCCACTGAAGCTTTCTTT. Looking up the rest from reference TRBV28 and TRBJ1-1 gives the full variable domain: DVKVTQSSRYLVKRTGEKVFLECVQDMDHENMFWYRQDPGLGLRLIYFSYDVKMKEKGDIPEGYSVSREKKERFSLILESASTNQTSMYLCASTPSGQGSTEAFFGQGTRLTVV.

V gene TRBV24-1 combines with J gene TRBJ1-5; D possibly corresponds to TRBD1 (6 bases). Germline V lookup: CDR1 KGHDR, CDR2 SFDVKD. The CDR3 totals 15 residues. Trimming removed 3 bases at V and 9 bases at J, with 17 bases between. CDR3 nucleotide sequence: TGTGCCACCAGTGATGTACAGGGAAAACGTTGGCCCCAGCATTTT. It specifies CATSDVQGKRWPQHF.

Only a few counts were recorded for this clone. V is TRBV5-6 and J is TRBJ2-7, with D uncertain. Between the trimmed V and J ends, which lost 1 base and 1 base, there was a span of 3 bases. CDR1 SGHDT and CDR2 YYEEEE come from the germline V gene. The CDR3 extends over 12 amino acids. The CDR3 coding sequence is TGTGCCAGCAGCTTGCCTTCCTACGAGCAGTACTTC. Translated: CASSLPSYEQYF.

The V gene is TRBV12-5, the J gene TRBJ1-5; perhaps TRBD1 as D (6 bases). Deletions cut 8 bases from V and 5 bases from J, with 10 bases between. CDR1 is LGHNT, CDR2 FRNRAP, per germline. This CDR3 has 12 residues. The CDR3 DNA follows: TGTGCTAGTAACAGGGACGATCAGCCCCAGCATTTT. This encodes CASNRDDQPQHF.

The rearrangement links TRBV6-5 to TRBJ2-7; 10 bases line up with TRBD2. CDR1 is MNHEY, CDR2 SVGAGI, per germline. The CDR3 contains 16 residues. The ends lost 4 bases at V and 6 bases at J; junction bases unmatched: 12. Here the CDR3 DNA reads TGTGCCAGCAGTTCCGGACTAGCGGAGATCTCTCTCGAGCAGTACTTC. Translation: CASSSGLAEISLEQYF.

The chain recombines TRBV5-4 with TRBJ1-2; no definite D call. This CDR3 is 11 amino acids long. From germline, CDR1 is SGHNT and CDR2 YYREEE (reference sequence). Trimming left V 0 bases short and J 8 bases short, with 5 bases between. CDR3 nucleotides: TGTGCCAGCAGCTTGGCGGGAGGCTACACCTTC. It translates to CASSLAGGYTF.